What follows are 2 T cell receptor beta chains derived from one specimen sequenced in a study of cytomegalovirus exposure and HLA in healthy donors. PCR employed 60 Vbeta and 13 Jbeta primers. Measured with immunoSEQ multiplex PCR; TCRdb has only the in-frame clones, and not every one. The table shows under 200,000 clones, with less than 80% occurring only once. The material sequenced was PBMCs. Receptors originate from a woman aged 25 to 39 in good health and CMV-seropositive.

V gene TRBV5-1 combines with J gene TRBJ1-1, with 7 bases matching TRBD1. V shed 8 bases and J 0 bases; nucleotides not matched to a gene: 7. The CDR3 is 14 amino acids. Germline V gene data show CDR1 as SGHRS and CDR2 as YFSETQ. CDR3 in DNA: TGCGCCAGTTGCCGGGACAGCTTGAACACTGAAGCTTTCTTT. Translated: CASCRDSLNTEAFF.

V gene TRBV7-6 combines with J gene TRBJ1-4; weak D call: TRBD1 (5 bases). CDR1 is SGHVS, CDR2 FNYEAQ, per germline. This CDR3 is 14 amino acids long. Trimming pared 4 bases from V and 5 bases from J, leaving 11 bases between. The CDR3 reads CASSSQGKNEKLFF. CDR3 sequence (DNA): TGTGCCAGCAGCTCTCAGGGAAAAAATGAAAAACTGTTTTTT.